This TCR beta chain appears in the sequencing data of a study of T cell responses to AZD1222 COVID-19 vaccine. Study results and limitations: Donors were largely white British and mainly female; clonal diversity was possibly underestimated. No repertoire was sampled before or during the peak T cell response, only after it.

Profiled with immunoSEQ multiplex PCR; TCRdb holds only in-frame clones, not every one. The sample records more than 100,000 clones, around 88% being singletons. The germline V gene has CDR1 LGHDT and CDR2 YNNKEL (reference sequence). The germline V and J ends were trimmed by 2 bases and 7 bases, with 5 bases remaining between them. This CDR3 spans 12 amino acids. With respect to this clone: Antigen unknown.

The chain is built from TRBV3-1 (or the pseudogene TRBV3-2) and TRBJ1-4; D remains ambiguous. Sequences were derived from peripheral blood, sampled on day 0 of AZD1222 vaccination. The source of this sequence is an adult in good health. The CDR3 loop is CASSQWGEKLFF. CDR3 DNA: TGTGCCAGCAGCCAATGGGGTGAAAAACTGTTTTTT.